The 24 T cell receptor beta chains in this list originate from one sample, sequenced in a study of blood T cell repertoires in COVID-19. Method: immunoSEQ multiplex PCR; TCRdb's copy keeps in-frame clones and lacks some. Of some 6,900 clones in the sample, roughly nine tenths were seen once. Sample: peripheral blood. The receptors here all came from a human donor in a cohort sampled during active COVID-19.

This chain uses TRBV6-4 with TRBJ2-3; D perhaps matches TRBD2 (6 bases). V lost 0 bases, J lost 8 bases, and 12 bases lay in between. This CDR3 region has 14 residues. CDR1 is MRHNA and CDR2 is SNTAGT in the germline V gene. CDR3 sequence reads: CASSDSGGESTQYF. The CDR3 nucleotides read TGTGCCAGCAGTGACTCTGGCGGGGAGAGTACGCAGTATTTT.

The rearrangement links TRBV4-1 to TRBJ1-1; perhaps TRBD1 as D (6 bases). V was shortened by 4 bases and J by 5 bases, with 14 bases between the two germline ends. CDR1 is MGHRA and CDR2 is YSYEKL in the germline V gene. CDR3 size: 14 residues. CDR3 loop: CASSRLTGWTEAFF. As DNA, the CDR3 is TGCGCCAGCAGCCGACTGACAGGCTGGACTGAAGCTTTCTTT.

V is TRBV19 and J is TRBJ1-1; 7 bases line up with TRBD1. The CDR3 consists of 15 residues. The germline V gene has CDR1 LNHDA and CDR2 SQIVND (reference sequence). The ends lost 7 bases at V and 1 base at J; junction bases unmatched: 9. The CDR3 nucleotides read TGTGCCAGTACCGTCGCCGGGACAGAGAACACTGAAGCTTTCTTT. Translating it yields CASTVAGTENTEAFF.

The CDR3 protein is CSVKQTASYEQYF. CDR3 DNA: TGCAGCGTTAAGCAGACAGCGTCCTACGAGCAGTACTTC. The chain is built from TRBV29-1 and TRBJ2-7; D perhaps matches TRBD1 (5 bases). Germline V gene data show CDR1 as SQVTM and CDR2 as ANQGSEA. The CDR3 sequence is 13 residues long. V lost 5 bases to trimming and J lost 1 base, with 12 bases between them.

This chain connects TRBV10-1 to TRBJ2-3; D is possibly TRBD2 (6 bases). Trimming pared 2 bases from V and 3 bases from J, leaving 12 bases between. The CDR3 is 15 amino acids. Germline V gene lookup returns CDR1 WNHNN and CDR2 SYGVQD (reference sequence). CDR3 DNA: TGCGCCAGCAGTGAGAGTCTGGGGGGTACAGATACGCAGTATTTT. This gives the protein CASSESLGGTDTQYF.

This clone was detected a few times. The V gene is TRBV2, the J gene TRBJ1-6; 7 bases are a match to TRBD1. This CDR3 region has 14 residues. The trim removed 4 bases at V and 7 bases at J, leaving 4 bases unmatched. In germline, CDR1 is SNHLY, CDR2 FYNNEI. The CDR3, as DNA: TGTGCCAGCAGTGGGGACAGCCAAAATTCACCCCTCCACTTT. It yields the protein CASSGDSQNSPLHF. The full variable domain, completed using reference TRBV2 and TRBJ1-6, is EPEVTQTPSHQVTQMGQEVILRCVPISNHLYFYWYRQILGQKVEFLVSFYNNEISEKSEIFDDQFSVERPDGSNFTLKIRSTKLEDSAMYFCASSGDSQNSPLHFGNGTRLTVT.

The chain uses TRBV3-1 (or the pseudogene TRBV3-2) and TRBJ2-6, with D perhaps TRBD1 (5 bases). Per the germline V gene, CDR1 is LGHDT and CDR2 is YNNKEL (reference sequence). Trimming took 4 bases from V and 0 from J, leaving 7 bases between them. CDR3 length: 15 amino acids. CDR3 sequence: CASSPDSSGANVLTF. The DNA for the CDR3 is TGTGCCAGCAGCCCTGACAGCTCTGGGGCCAACGTCCTGACTTTC.

J is TRBJ1-5 and V is TRBV7-3; 8 bases match TRBD1. J was trimmed by 0 bases and V by 2 bases; bases with no gene match: 15. The CDR3 spans 20 residues. CDR1 and CDR2 from the germline V gene are SGHTA and FQGTGA. DNA for the CDR3: TGTGCCAGCAGCTTATTTCACCGGGACAGGCAACTGAATAGCAATCAGCCCCAGCATTTT. Protein: CASSLFHRDRQLNSNQPQHF.

The V call is TRBV2, the J call TRBJ2-7; TRBD1 might be the D (6 bases). Trimming took off 4 bases at V and 1 base at J, with 11 bases between the two ends. Germline CDR1 SNHLY, CDR2 FYNNEI. CDR3 size: 14 residues. CDR3 in DNA: TGTGCCAGCAGTGCCCGGACAGCGTCCTACGAGCAGTACTTC. This codes for CASSARTASYEQYF.

This clone was seen only a few times. The rearrangement joins TRBV28 to TRBJ2-3; maybe TRBD2 (6 bases). Trimming stripped 10 bases from V and 4 bases from J, with 15 bases between. The CDR3 totals 13 residues. CDR1 and CDR2 (germline): MDHEN, SYDVKM. The CDR3, as DNA: TGTGCCATCCGAGGTGGGGGGTCAGATACGCAGTATTTT. It encodes CAIRGGGSDTQYF. Full variable domain (outside the CDR3, taken from reference TRBV28 and TRBJ2-3): DVKVTQSSRYLVKRTGEKVFLECVQDMDHENMFWYRQDPGLGLRLIYFSYDVKMKEKGDIPEGYSVSREKKERFSLILESASTNQTSMYLCAIRGGGSDTQYFGPGTRLTVL.

This rearrangement joins TRBV6-5 to TRBJ1-2; 7 bases line up with TRBD1. Per germline, CDR1 MNHEY and CDR2 SVGAGI. The CDR3 sequence is 15 residues long. J lost 1 base, V lost 5 bases, and 7 bases had no gene match. CDR3 sequence (DNA): TGTGCCAGCAGTACGGACAGGCGGTATAACTATGGCTACACCTTC. It is translated as CASSTDRRYNYGYTF.

The V gene is TRBV4-1, the J gene TRBJ2-7; TRBD1 aligns across 7 bases. This CDR3 is 15 amino acids long. With 1 base clipped from V and 4 bases from J, the junction kept 7 bases outside the gene matches. From germline, CDR1 is MGHRA and CDR2 YSYEKL. The CDR3 reads CASSQVQAQGYEQYF. CDR3 DNA: TGCGCCAGCAGCCAAGTTCAAGCACAGGGGTACGAGCAGTACTTC.

The chain employs TRBV27 and TRBJ2-2, with 11 nucleotides matching TRBD2. V lost 8 bases and J lost 2; bases outside the gene matches: 7. The V gene's germline CDR1 is MNHEY and CDR2 SMNVEV (reference sequence). The CDR3 runs to 16 residues. Written as DNA, the CDR3 is TGTGCCAGCCGACCCCTAGCGGGGGGTAACACCGGGGAGCTGTTTTTT. It specifies CASRPLAGGNTGELFF.

CDR3 sequence (DNA): TGTGCCAGCAGCGTAGGAGGGAGGGGGTACGAGCAGTACTTC. This encodes CASSVGGRGYEQYF. The chain uses TRBV9 and TRBJ2-7; TRBD2 is a possible D gene (7 bases). The germline V gene encodes CDR1 SGDLS and CDR2 YYNGEE. V dropped 0 bases and J dropped 4 bases, with 11 bases sitting between them. This CDR3 spans 14 amino acids.

V is TRBV5-1 and J is TRBJ1-1; D is perhaps TRBD1 (6 bases). Germline V gene data show CDR1 as SGHRS and CDR2 as YFSETQ. Trimming shortened V by 4 bases and J by 5 bases, and 15 bases separated the two germline ends. CDR3 length: 14 amino acids. The CDR3 nucleotides read TGCGCCAGCAGCCTCAATCTGGGGGCAACTGAAGCTTTCTTT. As protein: CASSLNLGATEAFF.

The V call is TRBV5-1, the J call TRBJ2-2; 7 bases fit TRBD2. Germline assignment: CDR1 SGHRS and CDR2 YFSETQ. The CDR3 is 16 amino acids. Trimming removed 0 bases from V and 3 bases from J; junction bases left unmatched: 5. In DNA form, the CDR3 reads TGCGCCAGCAGCTTGGTAGGCGGGAGCGACACCGGGGAGCTGTTTTTT. It specifies CASSLVGGSDTGELFF.

The chain has TRBV19 and TRBJ2-5; maybe TRBD1 (6 bases). V was trimmed by 5 bases and J by 2 bases, leaving 12 bases between them. The CDR3 totals 14 residues. Germline V gene data show CDR1 as LNHDA and CDR2 as SQIVND (reference sequence). CDR3 loop: CASSRGGSQETQYF. CDR3 coding DNA: TGTGCCAGTAGTCGAGGGGGATCGCAAGAGACCCAGTACTTC.

CDR3 protein: CASSLIAGAADTQYF. The DNA for the CDR3 is TGTGCCAGCAGTTTAATAGCGGGAGCTGCAGATACGCAGTATTTT. This chain links TRBV27 with TRBJ2-3, with 9 bases lining up with TRBD2. The CDR3 has 15 residues. J lost 4 bases, V lost 2 bases, and 4 bases had no gene match. The germline CDR1 and CDR2 sequences are MNHEY and SMNVEV (reference sequence).

This chain uses TRBV5-1 with TRBJ1-6; D is uncertain. Germline CDR1 SGHRS, CDR2 YFSETQ. The CDR3 totals 13 residues. V lost 2 bases and J lost 7, with 7 bases in between. Here the CDR3 reads CASSLSGNSPLHF. The DNA for the CDR3 is TGCGCCAGCAGCTTAAGCGGAAATTCACCCCTCCACTTT.

The gene calls are TRBV7-8 and TRBJ2-5, with 7 bases identical to TRBD2. Trimming took 3 bases from V and 5 from J; bases not matched to a gene: 9. Germline CDR1 SGHVS, CDR2 FQNEAQ. CDR3 size: 15 residues. CDR3 DNA: TGTGCCAGCAGCTTCTACGGGACTACCCGGGAGACCCAGTACTTC. This translates into CASSFYGTTRETQYF.

The rearrangement links TRBV25-1 to TRBJ2-2; TRBD1 might be the D (6 bases). The germline CDR1 and CDR2 sequences are MGHDK and SYGVNS. The CDR3 is 14 residues long. V was clipped by 5 bases and J by 4 bases, with 11 bases between them. The DNA of the CDR3 is TGTGCCAGCAGTTGGGGGCAGAGCACCGGGGAGCTGTTTTTT. It translates to CASSWGQSTGELFF.

The chain joins TRBV9 to TRBJ1-1, with D maybe TRBD1 (6 bases). CDR1 and CDR2 (germline): SGDLS, YYNGEE. The V and J ends lost 3 bases and 0 bases respectively, with 6 bases between them. The CDR3 loop spans 13 amino acids. The CDR3 is CASSEGVNTEAFF. CDR3 bases: TGTGCCAGCAGCGAGGGGGTGAACACTGAAGCTTTCTTT.

This clone was detected once. V is TRBV11-2 and J is TRBJ2-7; D unclear. The CDR3 contains 13 residues. CDR1 SGHAT and CDR2 FQNNGV come from the germline V gene. Trimming cost V 3 bases and J 3 bases, with 9 bases left between them. In nucleotides, the CDR3 is TGTGCCAGCAGCTTCGACATTTTCTACGAGCAGTACTTC. It is translated as CASSFDIFYEQYF.

This clone was recorded only once. The chain is built from TRBV4-1 and TRBJ2-5; tentatively, D is TRBD2 (5 bases). CDR3 length: 15 residues. CDR1 and CDR2 (germline): MGHRA, YSYEKL. The ends were cut back, 1 base at V and 5 bases at J, with 14 bases in the middle. The CDR3 reads CASSQVGVEGETQYF. The DNA for the CDR3 is TGCGCCAGCAGCCAAGTCGGGGTTGAAGGTGAGACCCAGTACTTC.